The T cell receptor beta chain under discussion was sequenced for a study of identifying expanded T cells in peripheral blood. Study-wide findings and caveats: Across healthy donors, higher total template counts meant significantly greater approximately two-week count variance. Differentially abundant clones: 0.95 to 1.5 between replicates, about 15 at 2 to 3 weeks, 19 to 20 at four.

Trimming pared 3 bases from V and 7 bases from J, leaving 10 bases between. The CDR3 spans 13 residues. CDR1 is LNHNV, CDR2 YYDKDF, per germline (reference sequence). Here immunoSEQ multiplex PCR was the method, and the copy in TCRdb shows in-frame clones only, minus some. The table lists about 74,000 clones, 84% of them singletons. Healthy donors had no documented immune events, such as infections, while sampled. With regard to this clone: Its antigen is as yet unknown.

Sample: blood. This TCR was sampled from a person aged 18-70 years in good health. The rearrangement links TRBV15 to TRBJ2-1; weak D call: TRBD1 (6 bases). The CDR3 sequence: CATSSTGSNEQFF. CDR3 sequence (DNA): TGTGCCACCAGCAGTACAGGGAGTAATGAGCAGTTCTTC. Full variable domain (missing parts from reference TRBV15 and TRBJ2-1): DAMVIQNPRYQVTQFGKPVTLSCSQTLNHNVMYWYQQKSSQAPKLLFHYYDKDFNNEADTPDNFQSRRPNTSFCFLDIRSPGLGDTAMYLCATSSTGSNEQFFGPGTRLTVL.